Listed below are T cell receptor beta chains from one sample, sequenced in a study of Graves' ophthalmopathy and Graves' hyperthyroidism. TCRdb reanalysed the multiplex PCR reads using MiXCR and keeps one entry per CDR3 protein. The repertoire holds about 16,000 distinct CDR3 sequences, with more than 45% as singletons. Sequencing was carried out using peripheral blood. These receptors were obtained from a woman aged 35 to 49 with stable Graves' hyperthyroidism. CDR3s include the opening cysteine and the closing phenylalanine or tryptophan. The D gene is left open where the match is weak. Part of the rows lack a size; the others show once, few, many or a class for expanded clones.

abundance	d_gene	v_gene	j_gene	CDR3nt	CDR3aa
NA	NA	TRBV7-2	TRBJ1-6	TGTGCCAGCAGCTGGACAGATTCACCCCTCCACTTT	CASSWTDSPLHF
NA	NA	TRBV10-3	TRBJ2-6	TGTGCCATCAGTGAGTCAGGGGATCCTGGGGCCAACGTCCTGACTTTC	CAISESGDPGANVLTF
medium-sized	NA	TRBV2	TRBJ1-1	TGTGCTTCGAGGGCGAACACTGAAGCTTTCTTT	CASRANTEAFF
few	NA	TRBV2	TRBJ1-1	TGTGCCAGTTGGCGTGAGGGATTAGAAGCTTTCTTT	CASWREGLEAFF
NA	TRBD2	TRBV10-3	TRBJ2-7	TGTGCCATCAAGAATAGCGGGGGTTCCTACGAGCAGTACTTC	CAIKNSGGSYEQYF
few	NA	TRBV5-5	TRBJ2-2	TGTGCCAGCAGCGGCCTGGCGGGCACGAACACCGGGGAGCTGTTTTTT	CASSGLAGTNTGELFF
many	TRBD1	TRBV19	TRBJ1-4	TGTGCCACCACGGAGGGGGCGTCCGGTGAAAAACTGTTTTTT	CATTEGASGEKLFF
few	NA	TRBV7-6	TRBJ2-1	TGTGCCAGCAGCCCTAATACCTACAATGAGCAGTTCTTC	CASSPNTYNEQFF
many	TRBD2	TRBV7-9	TRBJ2-1	TGTGCCAGCAGCTTAGTTGCGGGGGGGAATAATGAGCAGTTCTTC	CASSLVAGGNNEQFF
NA	TRBD2	TRBV5-1	TRBJ2-1	TGCGCCAGCAGCTGGGGGACTAGCGGGCACAATGAGCAGTTCTTC	CASSWGTSGHNEQFF
NA	TRBD1	TRBV4-2	TRBJ1-2	TGTGCCAGCAGCCAAGGGGTCGGGACAGGGGGCTTTAGCTATGGCTACACCTTC	CASSQGVGTGGFSYGYTF
NA	TRBD2	TRBV25-1	TRBJ2-5	TGTGCCAGCAGTGAATTAGTAGCGGGAGTGTCGGAGACCCAGTACTTC	CASSELVAGVSETQYF
many	TRBD2	TRBV5-6	TRBJ2-5	TGTGCCAGCAGCTTAATAGCGGGGGGGCAAGAGACCCAGTACTTC	CASSLIAGGQETQYF
NA	TRBD1	TRBV7-9	TRBJ1-1	TGTGCCAGCAGCTTCGGGACAGGGAGGACTGAAGCTTTCTTT	CASSFGTGRTEAFF
NA	NA	TRBV14	TRBJ2-1	TGTGCCAGCAGCCAAGTGAATAAGAATGAGCAGTTCTTC	CASSQVNKNEQFF
medium-sized	TRBD2	TRBV7-2	TRBJ2-5	TGTGCCAGCAGCTTCGGACTAGGGCAAGAGACCCAGTACTTC	CASSFGLGQETQYF
medium-sized	NA	TRBV7-2	TRBJ2-1	TGTGCCAGCAGCCGACAGAACAATGAGCAGTTCTTC	CASSRQNNEQFF
NA	NA	TRBV12-3/TRBV12-4	TRBJ1-6	TGTGCCAGCAGTCTCCGGGTCTATAATTCACCCCTCCACTTT	CASSLRVYNSPLHF
many	TRBD2	TRBV2	TRBJ2-3	TGTGCCAGCAGTCCCGGGACTAGCGGGGGTGGAATAGATACGCAGTATTTT	CASSPGTSGGGIDTQYF
once	NA	TRBV20-1	TRBJ2-1	TGCAGTGCTTCCCAGGGCGACTCCTACAATGAGCAGTTCTTC	CSASQGDSYNEQFF
NA	TRBD1	TRBV15	TRBJ2-5	TGTGCCACCAGCAGAGATCGGGACAGGGGCTTCGAGGAGACCCAGTACTTC	CATSRDRDRGFEETQYF
NA	TRBD1	TRBV20-1	TRBJ2-1	TGCAGTGCACCCCCAGAACAGGGGGTCTTAGAGCAGTTCTTC	CSAPPEQGVLEQFF
many	TRBD1	TRBV7-9	TRBJ2-1	TGTGCCAGCAGCTCCCGGACAGGGGAAACCTACAATGAGCAGTTCTTC	CASSSRTGETYNEQFF
NA	NA	TRBV6-2/TRBV6-3	TRBJ2-3	TGTGCCAGCAGTTTCGATACAGGGACAGATACGCAGTATTTT	CASSFDTGTDTQYF
few	TRBD2	TRBV10-1	TRBJ2-3	TGCGCCAGCAGTGAGCCGGGACTAGCGGGAGGAAAAGATACGCAGTATTTT	CASSEPGLAGGKDTQYF
many	NA	TRBV13	TRBJ2-1	TGTGCCAGCAGCTTACAGGGTGCCGTCTACAATGAGCAGTTCTTC	CASSLQGAVYNEQFF
medium-sized	NA	TRBV10-3	TRBJ1-1	TGTGCCAGCTTGGATTCGGGGGCACCAATGAACACTGAAGCTTTCTTT	CASLDSGAPMNTEAFF
medium-sized	NA	TRBV2	TRBJ2-7	TGTGCCAGCAGTCGCGGGACAGACATCTACGAGCAGTACTTC	CASSRGTDIYEQYF
NA	TRBD2	TRBV24-1	TRBJ2-7	TGTGCCACCAGTGATTCCCCCGGGACTAAGGGCAAGAGGGAGCAGTACTTC	CATSDSPGTKGKREQYF
NA	NA	TRBV3-1	TRBJ2-3	TGTGCCAGCAGCCCCGACCCCACAGATACGCAGTATTTT	CASSPDPTDTQYF
NA	NA	TRBV9	TRBJ2-2	TGTGCCAGCAGCGTAGAACGGGAGAAGGACACCGGGGAGCTGTACTTC	CASSVEREKDTGELYF
NA	NA	TRBV10-3	TRBJ1-2	TGTGCCAGCAGTTACTCGACGGAGAACGGAAACACCTTC	CASSYSTENGNTF
NA	TRBD1	TRBV6-5	TRBJ2-5	TGTGCCAGCAGCCCGGGACAGGGGGCACCGGCCCAGTACTTC	CASSPGQGAPAQYF
NA	NA	TRBV20-1	TRBJ1-3	TGCAGTGCTAGTGAGGGGGCTGGAAACACCATATATTTT	CSASEGAGNTIYF
many	NA	TRBV11-2	TRBJ2-1	TGTGCCAGCAGCTTTCAGGGTTATAACAATGAGCAGTTCTTC	CASSFQGYNNEQFF
NA	NA	TRBV20-1	TRBJ1-5	TGCAGTGCTAGAGGGGTAGGCAGCACTAATCAGCCCCAGCATTTT	CSARGVGSTNQPQHF
NA	NA	TRBV2	TRBJ2-2	TGTGCCAGCAGGACGGGGCAGGGGCCCACCGGGGAGCTGTTTTTT	CASRTGQGPTGELFF
many	TRBD1	TRBV7-8	TRBJ1-4	TGTGCCAGCAGCCCCCCCCGGACAGGGGGCGAAAAACTGTTTTTT	CASSPPRTGGEKLFF
many	TRBD2	TRBV20-1	TRBJ2-1	TGCAGTGCTAGAGGGTGGGGGGGGGAGCAGTTCTTC	CSARGWGGEQFF
NA	NA	TRBV2	TRBJ2-7	TGTGCCAGCTCAAGGGGGGGTTACGAGCAGTACTTC	CASSRGGYEQYF
medium-sized	NA	TRBV2	TRBJ1-6	TGTGCCAGCAGTGGGCAGGGGAGCGCTAATTCACCCCTCCACTTT	CASSGQGSANSPLHF
many	TRBD2	TRBV20-1	TRBJ2-1	TGCAGTGCTAGAGGACTAGCGGGAGTAGGGCAGTTCTTC	CSARGLAGVGQFF
many	TRBD1	TRBV7-9	TRBJ2-7	TGTGCCAGCAGTGGGGGCCCGGACAGGGGTGTGCGGGAGCAGTACTTC	CASSGGPDRGVREQYF
medium-sized	NA	TRBV15	TRBJ2-1	TGTGCCACCAGCAGGGGCCTGAGGTCGGAACGGTTCTTC	CATSRGLRSERFF
NA	NA	TRBV6-1	TRBJ2-5	TGTGCCAGCAGTGAGAGACACCCGGCGGTACAGACCCAGTACTTC	CASSERHPAVQTQYF
NA	NA	TRBV15	TRBJ1-2	TGTGCCACCAGCAGAGATCGTTCGTATGGCTACACCTTC	CATSRDRSYGYTF
NA	NA	TRBV20-1	TRBJ2-7	TGCAGTGCTAGAGGGCAGTCCAACTACGAGCAGTACTTC	CSARGQSNYEQYF
medium-sized	NA	TRBV19	TRBJ2-5	TGTGCCAGTCTCCGGGACGGAGAAGAGACCCAGTACTTC	CASLRDGEETQYF
NA	NA	TRBV20-1	TRBJ2-1	TGCAGTGCTAGTCGCCCGCCAAACCACAATGAGCAGTTCTTC	CSASRPPNHNEQFF
many	TRBD1	TRBV7-2	TRBJ1-1	TGTGCCAGCAGCTTATTGAGGACAGGGCTGGCTTTCTTT	CASSLLRTGLAFF
few	NA	TRBV6-2/TRBV6-3	TRBJ1-5	TGTGCCAGCAGTACCGGACGGGTCCAAATCAGGCCCCAGCATTTT	CASSTGRVQIRPQHF
NA	NA	TRBV6-5	TRBJ2-5	TGTGCCAGCAGTTACACCCAGTACTTC	CASSYTQYF
NA	TRBD1	TRBV24-1	TRBJ1-2	TGTGCCACCAGTGATCCCTCGACAGGGGTGGGGTATGGCTACACCTTC	CATSDPSTGVGYGYTF
NA	NA	TRBV19	TRBJ2-4	TGTGCCAGTAGTAGACTCACGAAGGGCATTCAGTACTTC	CASSRLTKGIQYF
NA	TRBD2	TRBV24-1	TRBJ2-7	TGTGCCGCCAGTGCTCCGGGAGGGTCAGACGAGCAGTACTTC	CAASAPGGSDEQYF
NA	TRBD2	TRBV2	TRBJ2-1	TGTGCCAACAGTGAAAGTGGCGGGAGTTACAATGAGCAGTTCTTC	CANSESGGSYNEQFF
many	TRBD1	TRBV19	TRBJ1-5	TGTGCCAGTAAATCGGCGGACAGGGTACAGCCCCAGCATTTT	CASKSADRVQPQHF
medium-sized	NA	TRBV25-1	TRBJ2-4	TGTGCCAGCAGGGGCATGGGGACTGATGGAAACATTCAGTACTTC	CASRGMGTDGNIQYF
NA	TRBD1	TRBV20-1	TRBJ1-2	TGCAGTGCTCACAACAGGGGGCAGAACTATGGCTACACCTTC	CSAHNRGQNYGYTF